This entry concerns a single TCR beta chain. Its antigen is unknown. PCR was performed using 60 Vbeta and 13 Jbeta primers. TCRdb's copy holds only in-frame clones and misses some; the assay was immunoSEQ multiplex PCR. The table includes around 140,000 clones, around 83% detected once. The germline gives CDR1 MGHDK, CDR2 SYGVNS. After removal of 7 bases from V and 8 bases from J, the junction contained 8 bases not matched to a gene. The CDR3 length is 14 residues. The data stem from a study of cytomegalovirus exposure and HLA in healthy donors. Study-wide background: Of several hundred genotyped donors, around 86% grouped in the Caucasian-associated ancestry cluster.

Findings of the study overall: Follow-up analysis later connected one missense variant in DCLRE1C with trimming of TCR beta V- and J-genes.

The rearrangement joins TRBV25-1 to TRBJ1-4; TRBD1 agrees at 9 bases. Sequenced: PBMCs. The receptor was isolated from a woman aged 45-65 years in good health and CMV-seropositive. CDR3 DNA: TGTGCCAGCAACGCGGACAGGGGAAACGAAAAACTGTTTTTT. Its protein is CASNADRGNEKLFF.